This entry concerns a single T cell receptor beta chain. This specimen belongs to a study of blood T cell repertoires in COVID-19. Background on the study: Acute-phase and convalescent COVID-19 samples originated in the United States, Italy and Spain. The analysed material was cDNA or gDNA that came from T cells, B-cell-depleted T cells, or PBMCs.

In the original analysis: Reference gene primer amplification yielded estimated nucleated cell counts. The assay was immunoSEQ multiplex PCR, and TCRdb's table has in-frame clones only and misses some. D and trimming come from the DNA, and the V and J calls and clone size come from that table. Of 120,000 to 150,000 clones in the sample, around nine tenths were seen once. CDR3 size: 15 residues. With 7 bases clipped from V and 1 base from J, the junction kept 5 bases outside the gene matches. Germline CDR1 MNHEY, CDR2 SVGAGI. This rearrangement joins TRBV6-5 to TRBJ2-2; 8 bases fit TRBD2. This receptor was obtained from a human donor in a cohort sampled during active COVID-19. Sequenced material: peripheral blood. CDR3: CASNPSGRNTGELFF. CDR3 sequence (DNA): TGTGCCAGCAACCCAAGCGGGAGGAACACCGGGGAGCTGTTTTTT.